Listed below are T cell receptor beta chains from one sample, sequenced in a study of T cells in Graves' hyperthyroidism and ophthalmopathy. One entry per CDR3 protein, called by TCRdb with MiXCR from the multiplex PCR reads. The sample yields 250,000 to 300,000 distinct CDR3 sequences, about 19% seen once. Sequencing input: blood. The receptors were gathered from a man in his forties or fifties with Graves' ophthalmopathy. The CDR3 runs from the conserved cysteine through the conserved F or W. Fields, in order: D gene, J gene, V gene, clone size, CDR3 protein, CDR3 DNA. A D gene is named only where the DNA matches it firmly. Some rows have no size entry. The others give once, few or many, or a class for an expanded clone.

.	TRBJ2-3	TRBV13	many	CASSPGGPDTQYF	TGTGCCAGCAGCCCAGGAGGTCCAGATACGCAGTATTTT
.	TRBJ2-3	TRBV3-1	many	CASSQVGREDTQYF	TGTGCCAGCAGCCAAGTTGGTAGGGAAGATACGCAGTATTTT
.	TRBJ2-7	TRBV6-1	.	CASTLRAGPPEQYF	TGTGCCAGCACCCTACGGGCAGGGCCTCCGGAGCAGTACTTC
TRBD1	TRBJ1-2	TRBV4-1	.	CASSQGYRDRLLGYTF	TGCGCCAGCAGCCAAGGCTACCGGGACAGGCTTCTTGGCTACACCTTC
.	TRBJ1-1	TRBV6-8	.	CASSWAWKAFF	TGTGCCAGCAGTTGGGCTTGGAAAGCTTTCTTT
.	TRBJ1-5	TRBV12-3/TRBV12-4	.	CASRHTASNQPQHF	TGTGCCAGCAGGCATACAGCTAGCAATCAGCCCCAGCATTTT
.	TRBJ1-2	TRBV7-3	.	CASSLSAGFGYTF	TGTGCCAGCAGCTTAAGTGCAGGGTTTGGCTACACCTTC
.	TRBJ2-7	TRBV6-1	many	CASSEWDSSSYEQYF	TGTGCCAGCAGTGAATGGGACTCAAGCTCCTACGAGCAGTACTTC
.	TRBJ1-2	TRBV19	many	CASSRDGNPNYGYTF	TGTGCCAGTAGTAGGGACGGCAATCCTAACTATGGCTACACCTTC
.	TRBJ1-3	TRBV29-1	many	CSVSKDRISGNTIYF	TGCAGCGTATCTAAAGACCGAATCTCTGGAAACACCATATATTTT
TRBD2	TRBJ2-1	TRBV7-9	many	CASSPEAGSIGRPEQFF	TGTGCCAGCAGCCCCGAAGCGGGTTCGATCGGGAGGCCCGAGCAGTTCTTC
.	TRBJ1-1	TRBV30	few	CAWRATHRGSNTEAFF	TGTGCCTGGAGGGCTACTCACAGAGGTTCGAACACTGAAGCTTTCTTT
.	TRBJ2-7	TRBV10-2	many	CASSESIGVGYEQYF	TGCGCCAGCAGTGAGTCCATCGGGGTGGGGTACGAGCAGTACTTC
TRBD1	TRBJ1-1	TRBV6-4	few	CASSDCATGANTEAFF	TGTGCCAGCAGTGACTGTGCGACAGGGGCGAACACTGAAGCTTTCTTT
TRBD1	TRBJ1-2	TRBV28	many	CASSSLPNRGLNYGYTF	TGTGCCAGCAGTTCTCTACCTAACAGGGGACTAAACTATGGCTACACCTTC
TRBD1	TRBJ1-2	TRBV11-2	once	CASSWDRGGYTF	TGTGCCAGCAGTTGGGACAGGGGTGGCTACACCTTC
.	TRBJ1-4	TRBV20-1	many	CSAPWFHPSGTPFGEKLFF	TGCAGTGCCCCGTGGTTTCATCCTTCGGGGACCCCGTTTGGTGAAAAACTGTTTTTT
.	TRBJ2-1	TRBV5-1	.	CASSFSRSKNNEQFF	TGCGCCAGCAGCTTCAGTCGAAGCAAGAATAATGAGCAGTTCTTC
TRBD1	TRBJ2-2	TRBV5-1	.	CASSLWQGVGELFF	TGCGCCAGCAGCTTGTGGCAGGGGGTCGGAGAGCTGTTTTTT
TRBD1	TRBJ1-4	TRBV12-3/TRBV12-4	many	CASRADGTGNPNEKLFF	TGTGCCAGCAGAGCCGATGGGACAGGGAACCCCAATGAAAAACTGTTTTTT
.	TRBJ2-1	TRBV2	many	CASGPGTNNEQFF	TGTGCCAGCGGCCCGGGAACCAACAATGAGCAGTTCTTC
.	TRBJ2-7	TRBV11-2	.	CASTQGIEQYF	TGTGCCAGCACACAGGGTATCGAGCAGTACTTC
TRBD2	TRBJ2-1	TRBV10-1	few	CASSDAGERDEQFF	TGCGCCAGCAGTGATGCGGGAGAGAGGGATGAGCAGTTCTTC
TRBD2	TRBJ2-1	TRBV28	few	CASSSPLAGVLNEQFF	TGTGCCAGCAGTTCACCACTAGCGGGGGTCCTCAATGAGCAGTTCTTC
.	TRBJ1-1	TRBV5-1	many	CASSLAVGSNTEAFF	TGCGCCAGCAGCTTGGCGGTAGGGTCGAACACTGAAGCTTTCTTT
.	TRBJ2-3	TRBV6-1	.	CASRVRGGADTQYF	TGTGCCAGCAGAGTAAGGGGGGGGGCAGATACGCAGTATTTT
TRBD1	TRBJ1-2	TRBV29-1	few	CSGRQGHGYTF	TGCAGCGGACGACAGGGCCATGGCTACACCTTC
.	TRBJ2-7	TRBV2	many	CASRARKWGDGHEQYF	TGTGCCAGCCGAGCCCGTAAGTGGGGAGACGGGCACGAGCAGTACTTC
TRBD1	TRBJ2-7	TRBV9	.	CASSADRGLPYEQYF	TGTGCCAGCAGCGCCGACAGGGGGCTCCCCTACGAGCAGTACTTC
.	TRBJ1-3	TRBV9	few	CASSSVPSLASGNTIYF	TGTGCCAGCAGCAGCGTACCTTCGCTGGCCAGCGGAAACACCATATATTTT
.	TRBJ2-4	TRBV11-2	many	CASSPQGGIIGKNIQYF	TGTGCCAGCAGCCCTCAGGGGGGCATAATTGGCAAAAACATTCAGTACTTC
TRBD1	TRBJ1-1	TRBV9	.	CASSSTGGTNTEAFF	TGTGCCAGCAGCTCGACAGGGGGTACGAACACTGAAGCTTTCTTT